The T cell receptor (beta chain) described here comes from a study of lymphopenia after photon versus proton radiotherapy. To note about this clone: Its antigen is undetermined.

This CDR3 is 19 amino acids long. Germline CDR1 reads SGDLS; CDR2 reads YYNGEE. Trimming removed 0 bases from V and 0 bases from J; junction bases left unmatched: 10. Study-level results: After lymphocyte nadir, photon-treated repertoires showed oligoclonal expansion, especially CD8+ Temra. Survival link was tested only in deceased patients; proton benefit remains a possibility. Relative stability marked proton patients; photon patients lost diversity and naive cells. Post-nadir TCR diversity decline inversely tracked overall survival among those who died.

TCRdb keeps only in-frame clones here, not all; method: immunoSEQ multiplex PCR. The repertoire includes 150,000 to 200,000 clones, less than 90% of them detected once, and less than 6% sits in the top ten. The material was peripheral blood, obtained from a patient treated with photon-based radiotherapy. V usage is TRBV9 and J usage is TRBJ2-2, with 8 bases fitting TRBD1. This sequence was found in a man aged 45-65 years with gastric cancer. In DNA, the CDR3 is TGTGCCAGCAGCGTAGCGGTGACAGGGGTCCCCGCGAACACCGGGGAGCTGTTTTTT. Protein: CASSVAVTGVPANTGELFF.